Below, 23 T cell receptor beta chains from the same sample are listed, as sequenced in a study of identical twins. MiXCR was run by TCRdb on the 5' RACE reads, yielding one entry per CDR3 protein. This sample yields about 190,000 distinct CDR3 sequences, of which about a sixth are seen a single time; 40% belongs to the top ten. The same specimen was also included in a second study, on T cells expressing NK-cell markers.

Material for sequencing was CD8+ T cells sorted from blood. The source of these receptors is a woman under 30 in good health.

This clonotype showed up just a few times. The CDR3, as DNA: TGCGCCAGCAGCCAAGAAGCCCGACTAGCGGGAGCCTACGAGCAGTACTTC. It translates to CASSQEARLAGAYEQYF. The chain uses TRBV4-1 and TRBJ2-7; 12 bases align to TRBD2. V trimming: 0 bases; J trimming: 2 bases; junction bases outside the gene matches: 5. Germline loops: CDR1 MGHRA, CDR2 YSYEKL. This CDR3 spans 17 amino acids.

This clonotype was recorded many times. V is TRBV4-3 and J is TRBJ2-7; no firm D call. V lost 0 bases, J lost 2 bases, and 11 bases lay in between. Germline-derived CDR1 and CDR2 are LGHNA and YSLEER. This CDR3 is 15 amino acids long. The CDR3 is CASSQEILGTYEQYF. DNA of the CDR3: TGCGCCAGCAGCCAAGAAATTTTGGGGACCTACGAGCAGTACTTC.

This clonotype was detected a few times. V usage is TRBV9 and J usage is TRBJ1-1, with 8 bases lining up with TRBD1. Germline CDR1 is SGDLS and CDR2 is YYNGEE. CDR3 length: 14 residues. The ends lost 0 bases at V and 3 bases at J; junction bases unmatched: 1. DNA of the CDR3: TGTGCCAGCAGCGTAGGACAGGGGTACACTGAAGCTTTCTTT. Amino acid sequence: CASSVGQGYTEAFF.

This clonotype was detected only a few times. The rearrangement links TRBV29-1 to TRBJ2-3; D is unresolved. This CDR3 is built from 14 residues. The V gene's germline CDR1 is SQVTM and CDR2 ANQGSEA. V gave up 3 bases and J gave up 0 bases, with 10 bases separating them. CDR3 DNA: TGCAGCGTTGAGGCAGTATCTAGCACAGATACGCAGTATTTT. Translating it yields CSVEAVSSTDTQYF.

V is TRBV5-6 and J is TRBJ1-2; D is unresolved. V was pared by 2 bases and J by 6 bases, with 8 bases between. Germline-derived CDR1 and CDR2 are SGHDT and YYEEEE. CDR3 length equals 12 residues. CDR3 loop: CASSFGSHGYTF. As DNA, the CDR3 is TGTGCCAGCAGCTTCGGTTCTCATGGCTACACCTTC.

The chain links TRBV10-3 to TRBJ2-7; 8 nucleotides agree with TRBD2. Losses at the gene ends were 3 bases for V and 5 bases for J; bases not matched to a gene: 6. The CDR3 is made up of 14 amino acids. Germline V gene data show CDR1 as ENHRY and CDR2 as SYGVKD. The CDR3 bases are TGTGCCATCAGTGATGGGACTAGAAGTCACGAGCAGTACTTC. It codes for CAISDGTRSHEQYF.

This clonotype was observed a handful of times. The chain employs TRBV7-2 and TRBJ1-6, with D maybe TRBD1 (6 bases). V was cut by 9 bases and J by 6 bases, with 18 bases left in between. CDR1 SGHTA and CDR2 FQGNSA come from the germline V gene. The CDR3 loop spans 15 amino acids. The CDR3 here is CASTQGRGLNSPLHF. CDR3 DNA: TGTGCCAGTACGCAGGGCAGGGGCCTTAATTCACCCCTCCACTTT.

This clonotype occurred a few times. The gene calls are TRBV20-1 and TRBJ2-7; 10 nucleotides line up with TRBD1. The V and J ends lost 0 bases and 3 bases, in that order; junction bases with no gene match: 2. The CDR3 is 14 amino acids. Germline CDR1 is DFQATT and CDR2 is SNEGSKA (reference sequence). The CDR3 bases are TGCAGTGCTAGAGATGGGGACAGGGGCTACGAGCAGTACTTC. Its translation: CSARDGDRGYEQYF.

This clonotype was counted only a few times. The rearrangement links TRBV7-9 to TRBJ2-5, with 7 bases identical to TRBD2. The CDR3 consists of 14 residues. V shed 4 bases and J 2 bases; nucleotides not matched to a gene: 4. The germline gives CDR1 SEHNR, CDR2 FQNEAQ (reference sequence). Written as DNA, the CDR3 is TGTGCCAGCAGCTACAGCGGGAATCAAGAGACCCAGTACTTC. This encodes CASSYSGNQETQYF.

The V gene is TRBV4-1, the J gene TRBJ2-3, with D perhaps TRBD2 (5 bases). There are 13 residues in the CDR3. Trimming shortened V by 6 bases and J by 4 bases, and 11 bases separated the two germline ends. The germline gives CDR1 MGHRA, CDR2 YSYEKL. Here the CDR3 reads CASSSVLSDTQYF. As DNA, the CDR3 is TGCGCCAGCAGTAGCGTTCTCTCAGATACGCAGTATTTT.

There are a few counts of this clonotype. The chain uses TRBV25-1 and TRBJ1-1; unclear D gene. Germline V gene data show CDR1 as MGHDK and CDR2 as SYGVNS. V gave up 4 bases and J gave up 8 bases, with 8 bases separating them. The CDR3 runs to 11 residues. For the CDR3, the DNA is TGTGCCAGCAGTGTAGGAGGGGAAGCTTTCTTT. Its translation: CASSVGGEAFF.

The chain joins TRBV29-1 to TRBJ2-1, with D hard to call. CDR1 is SQVTM, CDR2 ANQGSEA, per germline. This CDR3 has 15 amino acids. Trimming pared 1 base from V and 7 bases from J, leaving 17 bases between. The CDR3 spells CSVEVSRSGQNEQFF. The CDR3, as DNA: TGCAGCGTTGAAGTCTCGAGATCAGGCCAAAATGAGCAGTTCTTC.

This clonotype turned up a few times. CDR3 coding DNA: TGTGCCAGCAGTGACCCGACAAGGGGGAGCACAGATACGCAGTATTTT. It is translated as CASSDPTRGSTDTQYF. The chain couples TRBV28 to TRBJ2-3; D may be TRBD1 (6 bases). V shed 5 bases and J shed 0 bases, with 15 bases lying between them. The CDR3 is made up of 16 amino acids. CDR1 and CDR2 (germline): MDHEN, SYDVKM.

J is TRBJ2-3 and V is TRBV9; the D is unclear. This CDR3 spans 12 amino acids. Trimming cost V 4 bases and J 6 bases, with 9 bases left between them. Germline-derived CDR1 and CDR2 are SGDLS and YYNGEE. In DNA, the CDR3 is TGTGCCAGCAGCCCAGGCGTGGATACGCAGTATTTT. Translating gives CASSPGVDTQYF.

The chain links TRBV4-3 to TRBJ2-3; 7 bases fit TRBD2. Germline CDR1 reads LGHNA; CDR2 reads YSLEER. This CDR3 has 14 amino acids. V lost 8 bases to trimming and J lost 4 bases; unmatched junction nucleotides: 9. CDR3 nucleotide sequence: TGCGCCAGCCGCCGGGGGAGGGAGGCAGATACGCAGTATTTT. It encodes CASRRGREADTQYF.

This clonotype occurred a few times. The chain carries TRBV20-1 and TRBJ1-4, with TRBD1 as a possible D gene (6 bases). Germline lookup yields CDR1 DFQATT and CDR2 SNEGSKA (reference sequence). CDR3 length: 13 residues. The CDR3 loop reads CSLTGIHNEKLFF. Written as DNA, the CDR3 is TGCAGCCTTACAGGGATACACAATGAAAAACTGTTTTTT.

The chain employs TRBV20-1 and TRBJ2-7; D is possibly TRBD1 or TRBD2 (5 bases each). V lost 6 bases and J 2 bases, leaving 17 bases between the germline ends. The CDR3 contains 14 residues. The germline gives CDR1 DFQATT, CDR2 SNEGSKA (reference sequence). DNA for the CDR3: TGCAGTGCAGATTCCGGGACGGAAACCTACGAGCAGTACTTC. This gives the protein CSADSGTETYEQYF.

This clonotype has more than one count but fewer than ten. This chain connects TRBV11-2 to TRBJ2-7; the D call may be TRBD1 or TRBD2 (5 bases each). Trimming pared 3 bases from V and 5 bases from J, leaving 11 bases between. Germline V lookup: CDR1 SGHAT, CDR2 FQNNGV. The CDR3 has 13 residues. The CDR3 sequence: CASSFSRDHEQYF. The DNA of the CDR3 is TGTGCCAGCAGCTTCTCTAGGGACCACGAGCAGTACTTC.

This chain connects TRBV6-6 to TRBJ1-1; TRBD1 aligns across 7 bases. The CDR3 is 13 residues long. Germline CDR1 MNHNY, CDR2 SVGAGI (reference sequence). Losses at the gene ends were 4 bases for V and 9 bases for J; bases not matched to a gene: 8. The CDR3 nucleotides are TGTGCCAGCAGTTCGAATACAGGGGAAAAAGCTTTCTTT. Protein sequence: CASSSNTGEKAFF.

The rearrangement joins TRBV5-8 to TRBJ2-1; D might be TRBD2 (7 bases). V lost 8 bases to trimming and J lost 7 bases, with 16 bases between them. The CDR3 is 13 residues long. Germline V gene data show CDR1 as SGHTS and CDR2 as YDEGEE. CDR3 region: CAREGGPGNEQFF. In DNA form, the CDR3 reads TGTGCCAGGGAGGGGGGGCCAGGGAATGAGCAGTTCTTC.

This clonotype was detected many times. V is TRBV2 and J is TRBJ2-1; D gene uncertain. This CDR3 is built from 16 residues. The germline gives CDR1 SNHLY, CDR2 FYNNEI. Trimming took 3 bases from V and 1 from J, leaving 13 bases between them. The CDR3 loop is CASSEVGRRSYNEQFF. DNA of the CDR3: TGTGCCAGCAGTGAGGTAGGGCGTCGATCCTACAATGAGCAGTTCTTC.

The chain combines TRBV18 with TRBJ2-7, with 7 bases that match TRBD1. Germline V CDR1 and CDR2: KGHSH, LQKENI. V gave up 6 bases and J gave up 2 bases; unmatched junction bases: 10. The CDR3 is made up of 15 amino acids. As DNA, the CDR3 is TGTGCCAGCTCGTCCCGACAGGGAGATGCCTACGAGCAGTACTTC. This translates into CASSSRQGDAYEQYF.

This clonotype was seen at least ten times. The J gene is TRBJ2-3, the V gene TRBV7-9, with TRBD2 identical over 7 bases. Germline V CDR1 and CDR2: SEHNR, FQNEAQ (reference sequence). CDR3 size: 15 residues. V lost 5 bases to trimming and J lost 3 bases; unmatched junction nucleotides: 8. CDR3 in amino acids: CASSARGSGTDTQYF. CDR3 DNA: TGTGCCAGCAGCGCCCGGGGTAGCGGGACAGATACGCAGTATTTT.